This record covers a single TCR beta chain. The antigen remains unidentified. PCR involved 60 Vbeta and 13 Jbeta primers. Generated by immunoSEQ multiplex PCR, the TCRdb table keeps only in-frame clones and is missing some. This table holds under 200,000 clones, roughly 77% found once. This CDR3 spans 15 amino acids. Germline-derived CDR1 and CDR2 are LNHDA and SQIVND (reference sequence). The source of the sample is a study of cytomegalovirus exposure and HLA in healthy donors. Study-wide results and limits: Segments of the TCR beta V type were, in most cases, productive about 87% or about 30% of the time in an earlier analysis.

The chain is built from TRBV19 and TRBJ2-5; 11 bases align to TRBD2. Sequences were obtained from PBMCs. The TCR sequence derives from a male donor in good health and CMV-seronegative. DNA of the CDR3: TGTGCTAGCGGGAGGGCCGGTCCGTCCGAAGAGACCCAGTACTTC. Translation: CASGRAGPSEETQYF. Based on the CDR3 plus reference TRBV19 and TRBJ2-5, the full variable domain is DGGITQSPKYLFRKEGQNVTLSCEQNLNHDAMYWYRQDPGQGLRLIYYSQIVNDFQKGDIAEGYSVSREKKESFPLTVTSAQKNPTAFYLCASGRAGPSEETQYFGPGTRLLVL.